This T cell receptor (beta chain) was profiled in a study of Ad26.COV2.S vaccination and SARS-CoV-2 variants. Looking at the study overall: In the COV1001 trial, the donor was in the Ad26.COV2.S arm. Once or twice, 56 days apart, Ad26.COV2.S was delivered intramuscularly.

Data came from immunoSEQ multiplex PCR; TCRdb stores just in-frame clones and leaves some out. The table includes approximately 360,000 clones, about four fifths detected once. The CDR3 length is 14 residues. CDR1 and CDR2 from the germline V gene are MNHNY and SVGAGI (reference sequence). The V gene lost 6 bases and the J gene lost 1 base, with 12 bases spanning the gap. Described treatment: roughly 20 received Ad26.COV2.S at low or high dose, single or two shots; 5 received placebo; per-sample allocation not given. Samples analyzed were those drawn on day 63 after the first vaccine or placebo injection.

The rearrangement joins TRBV6-6 to TRBJ1-1; D is undetermined. Sequenced material: peripheral blood, taken in a trial of Ad26.COV2.S vaccine versus placebo. The source of this sequence is a person aged 18 to 59 who received the Ad26.COV2.S COVID-19 vaccine or a placebo. Written as DNA, the CDR3 is TGTGCCAGCAGCGCGGTTCGGGGGAACACTGAAGCTTTCTTT. It yields the protein CASSAVRGNTEAFF.